This T cell receptor beta chain was identified during a study of blood T cell repertoires in COVID-19 (TCRdb year 2020). As for the study more broadly: The collaborator samples originated in the United States, Italy and Spain and spanned the acute and convalescent phases of COVID-19. Nearly every sample came with metadata listing a de-identified subject ID, COVID-19 status, age in years and sex. HLA class I and class II types, where available, came from metadata supplied by the sample provider rather than from assay-based typing. The samples were drawn from two sources: the first 160 participants of the ongoing ImmuneRACE study, and 950 to 1,500 subjects contributed by 6 global collaborators. Deeply sampled blood TCRbeta repertoires from subjects exposed to, actively infected with, or recovered from COVID-19 were included in the dataset. A freely available public database, intended as a resource for researchers studying the immune response to SARS-CoV-2, is where the repertoires were released. The material from the prospective study consisted of cDNA or gDNA derived from T cells, B-cell-depleted T cells, or PBMCs. What the work shows at the level of the full study, not this receptor alone: How much clinical and demographic metadata was included differed by source and by participant, and the metadata was provided uncurated.

Participants in the prospective study were aged roughly 18 to 100 years, lived in about two dozen United States geographic areas, and enrolled through a virtual design. To assign participants to cohorts, the prospective study relied on clinical history that participants themselves reported in a screening survey and a study questionnaire. For ImmuneRACE Cohort 3, a participant was defined as recovered based on two consecutive negative NP/OP PCR tests, clearance by a healthcare professional, or resolution of symptoms. Mobile phlebotomists in the prospective study collected whole blood, serum and a nasopharyngeal or oropharyngeal swab from every participant. Over an approximately 2-month period, participants in the prospective study had the option of providing additional blood draws and questionnaires. Prospective study blood samples were shipped either frozen or at room temperature before DNA extraction.

With regard to this clone: Its antigen has not been determined. The record has no base qualities; no much larger clone is one base away.

TCRbeta CDR3 regions were amplified from genomic DNA using the immunoSEQ Assay, a bias-controlled multiplex PCR. For the original study's pipeline: The number of nucleated cells in each sample was estimated by amplification of reference gene primers within the assay. To quantify the absolute abundance of each unique TCRbeta CDR3 rearrangement, sequence reads were collapsed and filtered. For each sample, productive Simpson clonality was calculated as the square root of Simpson's diversity index over productive rearrangements. TCRdb re-hosts the immuneACCESS table, in-frame sequences only. Its copies lack some clones; in the studies checked, an unresolved V gene accounts for under half of them, and the cause for the rest is not known. V and J calls and clone size are as listed in that table; D and trimming were resolved from the DNA. The sample yields some 330,000 clones; about nine tenths were counted once. Clones ranked in the top ten supply less than 4.5% of the sample.

The CDR3 holds 16 amino acids from the cysteine to the phenylalanine. Only the CDR3 portion is preserved as DNA: 48 bases, with reading frame beginning at the first base. CDR1 and CDR2 were assigned from the germline V gene (reference sequence) as SEHNR and FQNEAQ. Between the V and J ends, shortened by 1 base and 5 bases respectively, the junction contains 18 bases. Sequencing was performed on PBMCs or T cells enriched from blood (not recorded which). The sequence joins TRBV7-9 to TRBJ2-7, with TRBD2 as a weak D call on 6 bases. This receptor was taken from a man in his thirties or forties who had recovered from COVID-19. The CDR3 protein sequence reads: CASSLVATGEVDEQYF. The nucleotides are TGTGCCAGCAGCTTAGTTGCGACGGGGGAAGTGGACGAGCAGTACTTC.